The rows below give T cell receptor beta chains drawn from one sample of a study of CD8 T cells in ankylosing spondylitis. TCRdb called the 5' RACE reads again in MiXCR, with one record for every CDR3 protein. This sample yields approximately 350,000 distinct CDR3 sequences, of which approximately 15% are seen a single time; about 1% belongs to the top ten. The sample comprised blood, either unsorted or a sorted T cell fraction (not recorded which). The receptors come from a male donor with ankylosing spondylitis or in good health (not recorded which). CDR3s include the opening cysteine and the closing phenylalanine or tryptophan. D genes are given only for firm matches. Clone size is not always given. Where it is, it says once, few, many or a class for expanded clones.

clone size: few
J gene: TRBJ2-5
V gene: TRBV20-1
D gene: TRBD1
CDR3 DNA: TGCAGTGCTATATCGGACAGGGGGAAGGAGACCCAGTACTTC
CDR3 protein: CSAISDRGKETQYF

clone size: many
J gene: TRBJ2-2
V gene: TRBV29-1
D gene: NA
CDR3 DNA: TGCAGCGTCGGGACCGGGGGGGAGCTGTTTTTT
CDR3 protein: CSVGTGGELFF

clone size: NA
J gene: TRBJ2-5
V gene: TRBV2
D gene: NA
CDR3 DNA: TGTGCCAGCAGTCAACAGCAGACCCAGTACTTC
CDR3 protein: CASSQQQTQYF

clone size: few
J gene: TRBJ2-4
V gene: TRBV11-2
D gene: NA
CDR3 DNA: TGTGCCAGCAGCTTAGATTCCAGGGGCGGCATTCAGTACTTC
CDR3 protein: CASSLDSRGGIQYF

clone size: few
J gene: TRBJ2-7
V gene: TRBV29-1
D gene: NA
CDR3 DNA: TGCAGCGTTGAGGAGACAGGTTACGAGCAGTACTTC
CDR3 protein: CSVEETGYEQYF

clone size: many
J gene: TRBJ2-1
V gene: TRBV3-1
D gene: TRBD2
CDR3 DNA: TGTGCCAGCAGCCTTACTAGCGGGAGTAATGAGCAGTTCTTC
CDR3 protein: CASSLTSGSNEQFF

clone size: NA
J gene: TRBJ2-5
V gene: TRBV6-2/TRBV6-3
D gene: NA
CDR3 DNA: TGTGCCAGCAGTCCAATCGGGAAGATGGAGACCCAGTACTTC
CDR3 protein: CASSPIGKMETQYF

clone size: few
J gene: TRBJ1-2
V gene: TRBV3-1
D gene: NA
CDR3 DNA: TGTGCCAGCAGCCAAATAAATAACTATGGCTACACCTTC
CDR3 protein: CASSQINNYGYTF

clone size: NA
J gene: TRBJ2-5
V gene: TRBV6-1
D gene: TRBD2
CDR3 DNA: TGTGCCAGCAGTGAAATGACGTCGACTAGCCTGGGGACCCAGTACTTC
CDR3 protein: CASSEMTSTSLGTQYF

clone size: NA
J gene: TRBJ1-1
V gene: TRBV25-1
D gene: TRBD1
CDR3 DNA: TGTGCCAGCAGTGGGGACAGCTTCACTGAAGCTTTCTTT
CDR3 protein: CASSGDSFTEAFF

clone size: NA
J gene: TRBJ1-3
V gene: TRBV5-5
D gene: NA
CDR3 DNA: TGTGCCAGCAGCTTCGGGGGCCGCGGCGGAAACACCATATATTTT
CDR3 protein: CASSFGGRGGNTIYF

clone size: NA
J gene: TRBJ2-2
V gene: TRBV3-1
D gene: NA
CDR3 DNA: TGTGCCAGCAGCCAAGAAGCCGGGGAGCTGTTTTTT
CDR3 protein: CASSQEAGELFF

clone size: NA
J gene: TRBJ2-6
V gene: TRBV6-4
D gene: NA
CDR3 DNA: TGTGCCAGCAGTCCTACAGGGTCTGGGGCCAACGTCCTGACTTTC
CDR3 protein: CASSPTGSGANVLTF

clone size: few
J gene: TRBJ1-1
V gene: TRBV20-1
D gene: NA
CDR3 DNA: TGCAGTGCTAGAGTATTGGGGGCGCGAGCCACTGAAGCTTTCTTT
CDR3 protein: CSARVLGARATEAFF

clone size: few
J gene: TRBJ2-1
V gene: TRBV5-6
D gene: TRBD2
CDR3 DNA: TGTGCCAGCAGCGCTGTAATAGCGGGAGGGGTTTTCAACAATGAGCAGTTCTTC
CDR3 protein: CASSAVIAGGVFNNEQFF

clone size: NA
J gene: TRBJ2-4
V gene: TRBV5-1
D gene: NA
CDR3 DNA: TGCGCCAGCAGCTTGGCGCCTAGTTCAAACATTCAGTACTTC
CDR3 protein: CASSLAPSSNIQYF

clone size: few
J gene: TRBJ2-1
V gene: TRBV7-6
D gene: NA
CDR3 DNA: TGTGCCAGCAGCCTCGGGATTAACAATGAGCAGTTCTTC
CDR3 protein: CASSLGINNEQFF

clone size: NA
J gene: TRBJ2-7
V gene: TRBV3-1
D gene: NA
CDR3 DNA: TGTGCCAGCAGCCAATTGCGGGGCTACGAGCAGTACTTC
CDR3 protein: CASSQLRGYEQYF

clone size: few
J gene: TRBJ1-2
V gene: TRBV20-1
D gene: NA
CDR3 DNA: TGCAGTGCTAGGCCGTGGACAGTGAACTATGGCTACACCTTC
CDR3 protein: CSARPWTVNYGYTF

clone size: many
J gene: TRBJ2-5
V gene: TRBV29-1
D gene: TRBD1
CDR3 DNA: TGCAGCGTTGGACGGGACAGGGAAGAGACCCAGTACTTC
CDR3 protein: CSVGRDREETQYF

clone size: few
J gene: TRBJ2-7
V gene: TRBV29-1
D gene: NA
CDR3 DNA: TGCAGCGTTGTAGGCAACATCGGCGAGCAGTACTTC
CDR3 protein: CSVVGNIGEQYF

clone size: NA
J gene: TRBJ2-5
V gene: TRBV20-1
D gene: TRBD2
CDR3 DNA: TGCAGTGCGTATAGCGGGAGGGCGAAGACCCAGTACTTC
CDR3 protein: CSAYSGRAKTQYF

clone size: many
J gene: TRBJ2-4
V gene: TRBV20-1
D gene: TRBD1
CDR3 DNA: TGCAGTGCCCCGGACAGGGCGGACATTCAGTACTTC
CDR3 protein: CSAPDRADIQYF

clone size: NA
J gene: TRBJ1-5
V gene: TRBV6-2/TRBV6-3
D gene: TRBD1
CDR3 DNA: TGTGCCAGCAGTTACTTTCCCCCCAGCGTGAACAGGGGTAGCAATCAGCCCCAGCATTTT
CDR3 protein: CASSYFPPSVNRGSNQPQHF

clone size: few
J gene: TRBJ1-4
V gene: TRBV4-2
D gene: NA
CDR3 DNA: TGTGCCAGCAGCCAAGGGGGACGAACTAATGAAAAACTGTTTTTT
CDR3 protein: CASSQGGRTNEKLFF

clone size: NA
J gene: TRBJ2-3
V gene: TRBV12-3/TRBV12-4
D gene: NA
CDR3 DNA: TGTCCCAGCAGTTTGGCTGTATTTAGCACAGATACGCAGTATTTT
CDR3 protein: CPSSLAVFSTDTQYF

clone size: NA
J gene: TRBJ2-5
V gene: TRBV7-8
D gene: TRBD2
CDR3 DNA: TGTGCCTCCTCGGGGACTAGCGCACAAGAGACCCAGTACTTC
CDR3 protein: CASSGTSAQETQYF